This passage covers 30 T cell receptor beta chains from one sample sequenced in a study of shared clonotypes between healthy human individuals (dated by TCRdb to 2018 to 2020). The method behind the library was the immunoSEQ multiplex PCR assay. In TCRdb, the immuneACCESS table is reduced to in-frame sequences with V and J assigned. These tables do not hold every clone; where another copy was compared, an unresolved V gene accounts for under half, and the others remain unexplained. The sample yields about 770,000 clones; approximately 77% were counted once. Together, the top ten hold under 2% of the sample. The sample was memory CD4+ T cells sorted from blood. This sample's cell subset or site label indicates: CD45RA-negative fraction. These receptors were collected from a woman in her thirties in good health.

J is TRBJ2-5 and V is TRBV5-1, with TRBD1 matching 7 bases. V was clipped by 3 bases and J by 2 bases; unmatched bases: 7. The germline V gene has CDR1 SGHRS and CDR2 YFSETQ. The CDR3 is made up of 15 amino acids. This chain's CDR3 is CASSSGQAPQETQYF. The CDR3 nucleotides are TGCGCCAGCAGCTCCGGACAGGCCCCGCAAGAGACCCAGTACTTC.

The genes are TRBV5-1 and TRBJ2-2; 9 bases are a match to TRBD2. Per the germline V gene, CDR1 is SGHRS and CDR2 is YFSETQ. The CDR3 has 15 residues. Trimming removed 0 bases from V and 6 bases from J; junction bases left unmatched: 3. CDR3 nucleotides: TGCGCCAGCAGCTTGGATAGCGGGAGCGCCGGGGAGCTGTTTTTT. Translation gives CASSLDSGSAGELFF.

The J gene is TRBJ1-1, the V gene TRBV7-3; D not certain. This CDR3 contains 13 residues. The ends were cut back, 1 base at V and 10 bases at J, with 13 bases in the middle. In germline, CDR1 is SGHTA, CDR2 FQGTGA. CDR3 sequence reads: CASSLMEDFPAFF. Written as DNA, the CDR3 is TGTGCCAGCAGCTTAATGGAGGACTTTCCAGCTTTCTTT.

In this sample, this clone turned up once. The V call is TRBV11-2, the J call TRBJ1-1, with TRBD1 identical over 10 bases. The germline V gene encodes CDR1 SGHAT and CDR2 FQNNGV. J gave up 6 bases and V 2 bases, and 6 bases lay outside the gene matches. CDR3 length: 15 amino acids. This CDR3 reads CASSLLLGTGAEAFF. The CDR3 nucleotides are TGTGCCAGCAGCTTATTATTGGGGACAGGGGCTGAAGCTTTCTTT.

CDR3 DNA sequence: TGTGCCAGCAGTGAAGCGATGGGACAGGGGGCGAATGGCTACACCTTC. Its translation is CASSEAMGQGANGYTF. The rearrangement joins TRBV6-1 to TRBJ1-2, with 12 bases that match TRBD1. Germline V gene lookup returns CDR1 MNHNS and CDR2 SASEGT. This CDR3 is built from 16 residues. J was trimmed by 6 bases and V by 0 bases; bases with no gene match: 5.

As to this clone: Within the sample, other DNA sequences also encode this same CDR3. CDR3 nucleotides: TGCGCCAGCAGCTTGGCAACCACTAGCACAGATACGCAGTATTTT. It encodes CASSLATTSTDTQYF. V and J are TRBV5-1 and TRBJ2-3; no reliable D call. CDR1 is SGHRS and CDR2 is YFSETQ in the germline V gene. V lost 0 bases, J lost 0 bases, and 8 bases lay in between. The CDR3 is made up of 15 amino acids.

This chain uses TRBV10-1 with TRBJ1-1; D gene ambiguous. This CDR3 region has 14 residues. Germline CDR1 reads WNHNN; CDR2 reads SYGVQD (reference sequence). Trimming pared 3 bases from V and 1 base from J, leaving 9 bases between. CDR3 sequence: CASSDGRKNTEAFF. The DNA for the CDR3 is TGCGCCAGCAGTGATGGCCGGAAGAACACTGAAGCTTTCTTT.

The rearrangement uses TRBV5-1 and TRBJ2-5, with 9 bases that match TRBD2. Germline-derived CDR1 and CDR2 are SGHRS and YFSETQ. Trimming took 1 base from V and 4 from J; bases not matched to a gene: 11. This CDR3 is built from 17 residues. The CDR3 loop is CASSLSLELAGGETQYF. Written as DNA, the CDR3 is TGCGCCAGCAGCTTGTCACTTGAACTAGCGGGTGGAGAGACCCAGTACTTC.

As regards this clone: A much larger clone is a single base away; this may be a read error. The rearrangement joins TRBV9 to TRBJ2-7; a possible D gene is TRBD2 (6 bases). V was shortened by 3 bases and J by 4 bases, with 8 bases between the two germline ends. Per the germline V gene, CDR1 is SGDLS and CDR2 is YYNGEE. This CDR3 contains 12 residues. In DNA form, the CDR3 reads TGTGCCAGCAGCGGACTAGAATACGAGCAGTACTTC. Residues: CASSGLEYEQYF.

The chain links TRBV5-1 to TRBJ2-5; D might be TRBD1 (6 bases). The germline V gene has CDR1 SGHRS and CDR2 YFSETQ. Trimming shortened V by 6 bases and J by 5 bases, and 20 bases separated the two germline ends. This CDR3 region has 15 residues. Here the CDR3 reads CASTHGAGTQETQYF. For the CDR3, the DNA is TGCGCCAGCACTCATGGGGCAGGGACACAGGAGACCCAGTACTTC.

The chain uses TRBV30 and TRBJ2-7; D unresolved. Germline CDR1 and CDR2: GTSNPN and SVGIG (reference sequence). CDR3 length: 13 residues. Trimming took 3 bases from V and 1 from J, leaving 10 bases between them. CDR3 amino acids: CAWRAGPSYEQYF. The CDR3 coding sequence is TGTGCCTGGAGGGCCGGGCCATCCTACGAGCAGTACTTC.

This chain joins TRBV10-2 and TRBJ1-5; 7 positions agree with TRBD1. The length of the CDR3 is 15 residues. V trimming: 4 bases; J trimming: 4 bases; junction bases outside the gene matches: 7. Germline V gene lookup returns CDR1 WSHSY and CDR2 SAAADI. The CDR3 sequence: CASSGKGARNQPQHF. For the CDR3, the DNA is TGCGCCAGCAGTGGAAAGGGGGCTAGGAATCAGCCCCAGCATTTT.

This clone has a handful of counts. The chain carries TRBV18 and TRBJ2-3, with D possibly being TRBD1 or TRBD2 (5 bases each). Trimming cost V 5 bases and J 8 bases, with 17 bases left between them. CDR3 length equals 14 residues. Germline CDR1 is KGHSH and CDR2 is LQKENI. The CDR3 protein is CASSDTDTAGTQYF. CDR3 DNA sequence: TGTGCCAGCTCAGATACGGACACGGCGGGTACGCAGTATTTT.

The genes are TRBV4-1 and TRBJ2-3; TRBD2 matches at 11 bases. Germline CDR1 reads MGHRA; CDR2 reads YSYEKL. The CDR3 runs 19 residues. The J segment lost 0 bases and the V segment lost 4 bases, leaving 12 bases of the junction unmatched. The CDR3 DNA reads as TGCGCCAGCAGCCGCGGTAGCGGGAGGGCCTATTCTAGCACAGATACGCAGTATTTT. This codes for CASSRGSGRAYSSTDTQYF.

V gene TRBV5-1 combines with J gene TRBJ2-1; possible D gene TRBD2, 6 bases. The CDR3 totals 12 residues. V dropped 4 bases and J dropped 9 bases, with 11 bases sitting between them. Germline assignment: CDR1 SGHRS and CDR2 YFSETQ. The CDR3 nucleotides read TGCGCCAGCAGCCAACTAGCTTTTGAGCAGTTCTTC. This codes for CASSQLAFEQFF.

The V call is TRBV9, the J call TRBJ2-3; D ambiguous. Germline V gene data show CDR1 as SGDLS and CDR2 as YYNGEE. Trimming stripped 3 bases from V and 2 bases from J, with 19 bases between. This CDR3 has 17 amino acids. The CDR3 spells CASSGEAPGTPTDTQYF. The CDR3 DNA reads TGTGCCAGCAGCGGCGAAGCCCCCGGAACCCCCACAGATACGCAGTATTTT.

V gene TRBV2 combines with J gene TRBJ2-5; D not certain. The closer fit of TRBJ2-7 to the DNA end suggests the J call may be wrong. The CDR3 is made up of 11 amino acids. CDR1 and CDR2 from the germline V gene are SNHLY and FYNNEI. The CDR3 loop is CASLDTYEQYF. The CDR3 DNA is TGTGCCAGCCTTGATACCTACGAGCAGTACTTC.

This clone has a single count. This chain links TRBV7-9 with TRBJ1-5; D is uncertain. Germline CDR1 reads SEHNR; CDR2 reads FQNEAQ (reference sequence). V was trimmed by 6 bases and J by 4 bases, leaving 7 bases between them. The CDR3 runs 12 residues. The CDR3 is CASSVRNQPQHF. The CDR3 DNA sequence: TGTGCCAGCAGTGTCCGTAATCAGCCCCAGCATTTT.

Regarding this clone: Other DNA variants within this sample encode the same CDR3. The genes are TRBV18 and TRBJ1-1; D is unclear. The CDR3 runs 15 residues. The germline V and J ends were trimmed by 2 bases and 0 bases, with 10 bases remaining between them. Germline values: CDR1 KGHSH, CDR2 LQKENI. The CDR3 DNA reads as TGTGCCAGCTCACCAACTACGGAGATGAACACTGAAGCTTTCTTT. This encodes CASSPTTEMNTEAFF.

This clone was picked up many times. The CDR3 loop is CASSAHQGTEYRVGQPQHF. DNA for the CDR3: TGTGCCAGCAGTGCTCACCAAGGAACGGAATACAGGGTAGGTCAGCCCCAGCATTTT. The chain joins TRBV6-1 to TRBJ1-5, with D possibly TRBD1 on 6 matching bases. V was pared by 4 bases and J by 6 bases, with 28 bases between. The CDR3 has 19 amino acids. CDR1 is MNHNS and CDR2 is SASEGT in the germline V gene.

The rearrangement uses TRBV5-8 and TRBJ1-6; maybe TRBD1 (5 bases). The V and J ends lost 3 bases and 12 bases respectively, with 13 bases between them. This CDR3 is built from 13 residues. The germline CDR1 and CDR2 sequences are SGHTS and YDEGEE. The CDR3 sequence: CASSSRASRPLHF. In DNA form, the CDR3 reads TGTGCCAGCAGCTCCAGGGCCTCGAGACCCCTCCACTTT.

The rearrangement links TRBV19 to TRBJ1-1; D not certain. The CDR3 has 15 amino acids. V was clipped by 6 bases and J by 1 base, with 15 bases between them. The V gene's germline CDR1 is LNHDA and CDR2 SQIVND (reference sequence). This chain's CDR3 is CASRLGRRQNTEAFF. The CDR3 coding sequence is TGTGCCAGTAGGCTCGGGCGCAGACAGAACACTGAAGCTTTCTTT.

The chain links TRBV28 to TRBJ2-7; D possibly corresponds to TRBD1 (5 bases). V was trimmed by 3 bases and J by 2 bases, leaving 14 bases between them. Germline assignment: CDR1 MDHEN and CDR2 SYDVKM. The CDR3 is 15 amino acids. The DNA of the CDR3 is TGTGCCAGCAGTTTTAGCTGGTCAGGGACCTACGAGCAGTACTTC. It encodes CASSFSWSGTYEQYF.

This clone appeared a few times. The genes are TRBV19 and TRBJ1-1; TRBD1 aligns across 8 bases. V shed 1 base, J shed 0 bases, and the junction held 10 bases outside the gene matches. The length of the CDR3 is 18 residues. Germline V gives CDR1 LNHDA, CDR2 SQIVND (reference sequence). The CDR3 is CASSIVFRQGRVNTEAFF. The CDR3 region has the DNA TGTGCCAGTAGTATAGTTTTCCGACAGGGGAGGGTGAACACTGAAGCTTTCTTT.

As DNA, the CDR3 is TGTGCCAGCAGCCTGCGATTAAGCGGGAGTACAGATACGCAGTATTTT. This gives the protein CASSLRLSGSTDTQYF. This rearrangement joins TRBV7-8 to TRBJ2-3; the match to TRBD2 covers 8 bases. CDR3 size: 16 residues. V shed 5 bases and J 3 bases; nucleotides not matched to a gene: 10. Germline CDR1 is SGHVS and CDR2 is FQNEAQ.

This chain connects TRBV6-5 to TRBJ2-2, with D perhaps matching TRBD2 (6 bases). Germline CDR1 MNHEY, CDR2 SVGAGI. There are 14 residues in the CDR3. Trimming pared 4 bases from V and 6 bases from J, leaving 12 bases between. DNA for the CDR3: TGTGCCAGCAGTTTGACTAGTATACCCGGGGAGCTGTTTTTT. It codes for CASSLTSIPGELFF.

The chain recombines TRBV28 with TRBJ2-5; D may be TRBD1 (6 bases). Trimming pared 1 base from V and 4 bases from J, leaving 19 bases between. The germline gives CDR1 MDHEN, CDR2 SYDVKM. The CDR3 loop spans 17 amino acids. CDR3 coding DNA: TGTGCCAGCAGTTTATCTTCCAGGGGTTACGGAAGAGAGACCCAGTACTTC. This translates into CASSLSSRGYGRETQYF.

J is TRBJ2-2 and V is TRBV13; TRBD1 matches at 8 bases. CDR1 is PRHDT and CDR2 is FYEKMQ in the germline V gene (reference sequence). The CDR3 is made up of 14 amino acids. The V and J ends lost 6 bases and 3 bases, in that order; junction bases with no gene match: 3. This CDR3 is CASRDRVYTGELFF. The CDR3 coding sequence is TGTGCCAGCAGGGACAGGGTGTACACCGGGGAGCTGTTTTTT. The whole variable domain, remainder taken from reference TRBV13 and TRBJ2-2, is AAGVIQSPRHLIKEKRETATLKCYPIPRHDTVYWYQQGPGQDPQFLISFYEKMQSDKGSIPDRFSAQQFSDYHSELNMSSLELGDSALYFCASRDRVYTGELFFGEGSRLTVL.

V gene TRBV27 combines with J gene TRBJ2-7; D is undetermined. There are 14 residues in the CDR3. V lost 8 bases, J lost 3 bases, and 17 bases lay in between. Germline V gives CDR1 MNHEY, CDR2 SMNVEV (reference sequence). CDR3: CASHLTQTLYEQYF. The CDR3 region has the DNA TGTGCCAGCCATTTGACGCAGACCCTCTACGAGCAGTACTTC.

In nucleotides, the CDR3 is TGTGCCAGCAGGGTCGCGCCTTATGGCTACACCTTC. This gives the protein CASRVAPYGYTF. V gene TRBV28 combines with J gene TRBJ1-2; the D is unclear. Germline CDR1 is MDHEN and CDR2 is SYDVKM. V lost 6 bases to trimming and J lost 5 bases, with 10 bases between them. This CDR3 spans 12 amino acids.